The clone carrying this TCR beta chain has just a few counts. The data were obtained in a study of T cell changes during pregnancy in multiple sclerosis. There are 14 residues in the CDR3. Germline V gene lookup returns CDR1 SGHRS and CDR2 YFSETQ. V was clipped by 5 bases and J by 7 bases; unmatched bases: 6. TCRdb keeps only in-frame clones here, not all; method: immunoSEQ multiplex PCR. The table includes about 23,000 clones, less than 90% detected once. The clonotype was recovered from a female donor with multiple sclerosis, enrolled in a pregnancy study. This chain joins TRBV5-1 and TRBJ2-1, with 10 nucleotides matching TRBD2. Sequenced here: CD8+ T cells from peripheral blood mononuclear cells, sampled after pregnancy. CDR3 nucleotides: TGCGCCAGCAGGGATACTAGCGGGGCGAATGAGCAGTTCTTC. It is translated as CASRDTSGANEQFF.